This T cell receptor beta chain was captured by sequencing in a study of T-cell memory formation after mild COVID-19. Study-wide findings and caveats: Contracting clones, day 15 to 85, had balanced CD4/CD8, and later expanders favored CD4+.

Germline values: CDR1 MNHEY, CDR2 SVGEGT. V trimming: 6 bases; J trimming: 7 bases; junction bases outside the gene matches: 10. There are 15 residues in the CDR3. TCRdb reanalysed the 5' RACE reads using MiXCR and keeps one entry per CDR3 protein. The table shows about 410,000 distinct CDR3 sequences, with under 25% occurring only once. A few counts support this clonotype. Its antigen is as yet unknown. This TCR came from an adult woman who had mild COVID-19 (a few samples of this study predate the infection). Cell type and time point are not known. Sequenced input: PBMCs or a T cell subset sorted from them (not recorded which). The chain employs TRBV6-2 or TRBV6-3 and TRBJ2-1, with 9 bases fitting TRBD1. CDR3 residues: CASRTGTGNLNEQFF. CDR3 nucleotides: TGTGCCAGCAGGACCGGGACAGGGAATTTGAATGAGCAGTTCTTC.